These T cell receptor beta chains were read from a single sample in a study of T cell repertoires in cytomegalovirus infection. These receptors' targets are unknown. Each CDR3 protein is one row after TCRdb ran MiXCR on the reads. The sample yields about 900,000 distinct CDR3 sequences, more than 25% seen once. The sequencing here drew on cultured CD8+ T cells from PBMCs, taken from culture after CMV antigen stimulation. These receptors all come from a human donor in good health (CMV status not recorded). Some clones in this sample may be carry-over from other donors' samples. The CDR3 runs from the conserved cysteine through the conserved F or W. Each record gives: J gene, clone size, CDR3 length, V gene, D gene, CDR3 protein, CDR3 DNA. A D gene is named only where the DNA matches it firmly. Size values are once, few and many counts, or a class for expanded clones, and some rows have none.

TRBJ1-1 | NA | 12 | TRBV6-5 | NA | CASSPDGSEAFF | TGTGCCAGCAGTCCCGACGGATCTGAAGCTTTCTTT
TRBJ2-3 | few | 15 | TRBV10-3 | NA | CATMGTSPSTDTQYF | TGTGCCACAATGGGAACTTCCCCTAGCACAGATACGCAGTATTTT
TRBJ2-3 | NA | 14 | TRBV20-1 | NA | CSAWDPGTGDTQYF | TGCAGTGCTTGGGACCCAGGGACCGGAGATACGCAGTATTTT
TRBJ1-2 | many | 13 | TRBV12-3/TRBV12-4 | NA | CASSLNRVGGYTF | TGTGCCAGCAGTTTAAACAGGGTTGGTGGCTACACCTTC
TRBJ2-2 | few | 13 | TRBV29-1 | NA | CSVADGYTGELFF | TGCAGCGTTGCCGACGGTTACACCGGGGAGCTGTTTTTT
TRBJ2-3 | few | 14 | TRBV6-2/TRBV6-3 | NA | CASSYQPGADTQYF | TGTGCCAGCAGTTACCAGCCGGGAGCAGATACGCAGTATTTT
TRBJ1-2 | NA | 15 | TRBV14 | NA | CASSQEMGTDYGYTF | TGTGCCAGCAGCCAAGAGATGGGAACTGACTATGGCTACACCTTC
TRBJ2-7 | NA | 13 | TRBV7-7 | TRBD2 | CASSLKRGYEQYF | TGTGCTAGCAGCCTCAAGCGGGGCTACGAGCAGTACTTC
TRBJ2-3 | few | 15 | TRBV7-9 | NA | CASSLRQAYTDTQYF | TGTGCCAGCAGCTTACGACAGGCGTACACAGATACGCAGTATTTT
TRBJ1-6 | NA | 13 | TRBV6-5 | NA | CATRSSYNSPLHF | TGTGCCACCCGTAGCTCCTATAATTCACCCCTCCACTTT
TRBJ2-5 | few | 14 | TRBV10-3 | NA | CAISEGTYQETQYF | TGTGCCATCAGTGAAGGCACCTACCAAGAGACCCAGTACTTC
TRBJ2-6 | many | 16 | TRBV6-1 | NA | CASSEVDGSGANVLTF | TGTGCCAGCAGTGAAGTTGACGGATCGGGGGCCAACGTCCTGACTTTC
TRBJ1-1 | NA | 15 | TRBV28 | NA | CASSRYRSVSTEAFF | TGTGCCAGCAGTCGTTACAGGAGTGTCAGCACTGAAGCTTTCTTT
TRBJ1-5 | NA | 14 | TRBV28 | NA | CASCNQWFDQPQHF | TGTGCCAGCTGCAACCAGTGGTTTGATCAGCCCCAGCATTTT
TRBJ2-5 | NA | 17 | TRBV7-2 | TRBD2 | CVSSLGRTSGGGKTQYF | TGTGTCAGCAGCTTAGGGCGGACTAGCGGGGGGGGGAAGACCCAGTACTTC
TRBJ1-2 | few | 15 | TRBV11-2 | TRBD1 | CASSVTGDPYYGYTF | TGTGCCAGCAGCGTCACAGGGGATCCCTACTATGGCTACACCTTC
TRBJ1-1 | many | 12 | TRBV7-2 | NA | CASSLGGRPDFF | TGTGCCAGCAGCTTAGGTGGCAGACCCGATTTCTTT
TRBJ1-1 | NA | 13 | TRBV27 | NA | CASSLSARTEAFF | TGTGCCAGCAGTTTATCGGCTAGGACTGAAGCTTTCTTT
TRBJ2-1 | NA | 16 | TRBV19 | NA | CASSIDRASSYNEQFF | TGTGCCAGTAGTATAGATCGGGCGAGCTCCTACAATGAGCAGTTCTTC
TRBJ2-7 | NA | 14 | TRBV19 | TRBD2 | CASSFPGGGYEQYF | TGTGCCAGTAGTTTTCCGGGGGGAGGCTACGAGCAGTACTTC
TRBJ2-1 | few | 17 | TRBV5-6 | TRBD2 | CASSPGGTSGFPYEQFF | TGTGCCAGCAGCCCGGGAGGGACTAGCGGTTTCCCGTATGAGCAGTTCTTC
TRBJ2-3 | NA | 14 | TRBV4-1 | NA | CASSQVGWTDTQYF | TGCGCCAGCAGCCAAGTGGGGTGGACAGATACGCAGTATTTT
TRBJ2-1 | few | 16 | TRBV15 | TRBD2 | CATSQAGGGAYNEQFF | TGTGCCACCAGCCAAGCGGGCGGGGGGGCCTACAATGAGCAGTTCTTC
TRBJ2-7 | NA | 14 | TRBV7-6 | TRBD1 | CASSARDRGYEQYF | TGTGCCAGCAGCGCCCGGGACAGGGGCTACGAGCAGTACTTC
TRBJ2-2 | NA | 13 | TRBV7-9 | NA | CANGRDRRGELFF | TGTGCCAACGGTAGAGACCGACGCGGGGAGCTGTTTTTT
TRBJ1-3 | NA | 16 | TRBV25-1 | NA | CASSGPDRQSGNTIYF | TGTGCCAGCAGTGGCCCAGACAGGCAATCTGGAAACACCATATATTTT